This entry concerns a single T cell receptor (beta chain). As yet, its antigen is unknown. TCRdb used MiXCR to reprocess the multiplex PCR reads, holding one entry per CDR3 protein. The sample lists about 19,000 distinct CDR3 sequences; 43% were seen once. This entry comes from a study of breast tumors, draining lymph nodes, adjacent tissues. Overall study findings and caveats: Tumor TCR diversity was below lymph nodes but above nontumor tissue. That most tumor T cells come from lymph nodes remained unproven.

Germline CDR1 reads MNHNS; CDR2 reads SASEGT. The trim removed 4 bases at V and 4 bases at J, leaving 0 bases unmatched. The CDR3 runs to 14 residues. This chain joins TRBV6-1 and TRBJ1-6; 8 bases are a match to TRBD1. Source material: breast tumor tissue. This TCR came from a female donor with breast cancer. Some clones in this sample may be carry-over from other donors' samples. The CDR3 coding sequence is TGTGCCAGCAGTGGGGACAGGTATAATTCACCCCTCCACTTT. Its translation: CASSGDRYNSPLHF.